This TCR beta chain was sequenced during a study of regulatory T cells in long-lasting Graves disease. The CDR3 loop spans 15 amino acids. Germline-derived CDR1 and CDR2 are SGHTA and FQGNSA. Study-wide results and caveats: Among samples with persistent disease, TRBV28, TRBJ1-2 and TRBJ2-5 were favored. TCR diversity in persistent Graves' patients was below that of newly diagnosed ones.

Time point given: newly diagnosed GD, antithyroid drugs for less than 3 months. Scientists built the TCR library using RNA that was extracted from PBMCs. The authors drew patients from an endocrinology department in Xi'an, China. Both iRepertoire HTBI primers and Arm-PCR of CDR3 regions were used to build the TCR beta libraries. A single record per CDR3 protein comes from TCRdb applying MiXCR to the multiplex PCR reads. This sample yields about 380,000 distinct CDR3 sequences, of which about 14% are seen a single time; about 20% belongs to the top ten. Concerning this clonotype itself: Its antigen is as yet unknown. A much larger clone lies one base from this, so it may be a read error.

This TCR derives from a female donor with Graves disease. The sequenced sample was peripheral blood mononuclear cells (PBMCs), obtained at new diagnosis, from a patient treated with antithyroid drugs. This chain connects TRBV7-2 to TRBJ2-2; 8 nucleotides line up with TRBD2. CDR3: CVSTRTSLNTGELFF. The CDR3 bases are TGTGTCAGCACCCGGACTAGCCTCAACACCGGGGAGCTGTTTTTT. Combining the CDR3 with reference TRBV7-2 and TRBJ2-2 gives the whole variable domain GAGVSQSPSNKVTEKGKDVELRCDPISGHTALYWYRQSLGQGLEFLIYFQGNSAPDKSGLPSDRFSAERTGGSVSTLTIQRTQQEDSAVYLCVSTRTSLNTGELFFGEGSRLTVL.